This TCR beta chain was documented in a study of blood T cells in healthy people across ages. This clonotype has only a few counts. A much larger clonotype is one base distant, so this may be a read error. CDR3 size: 11 residues. Trimming took off 10 bases at V and 2 bases at J, with 7 bases between the two ends. Germline CDR1 and CDR2: ENHRY and SYGVKD. Together with a sample-barcoded 5' primer, a J-beta primer mix was included in a second PCR lasting about 6 to 11 cycles. MiXCR was run by TCRdb on the 5' RACE reads, yielding one entry per CDR3 protein. This table has over a million distinct CDR3 sequences, 35% to 50% appearing once.

The sequencing sample was made of blood. This chain uses TRBV10-3 with TRBJ2-3; D is unclear. The receptor's source is an older woman in good health. The CDR3 DNA is TGTGCCACCCAACCCACAGATACGCAGTATTTT. It translates to CATQPTDTQYF.